This TCR beta chain was recovered during a study of T cell responses to AZD1222 COVID-19 vaccine. Looking at the study overall: The analysis combined second doses at about 4 or about 12 weeks.

A remark on this clone: Its cognate antigen is unknown.

Repertoires were generated with immunoSEQ multiplex PCR, while TCRdb's copy carries only in-frame clones and drops some. The sample lists 95,000 to 150,000 clones; around nine tenths were seen once. General study results and limits: Spike regions recognized by vaccine-associated CD4 TCRs spanned the protein, led by 160-218 and 743-854. Clonal diversity was possibly underestimated, and white British individuals and females predominated among donors. Only a handful of people who got AZD1222 tested seropositive at baseline.

Germline CDR1 reads SGHTS; CDR2 reads YDEGEE. The CDR3 has 15 residues. V dropped 0 bases and J dropped 2 bases, with 11 bases sitting between them. This chain joins TRBV5-8 and TRBJ1-2; a weak D match, TRBD1 (5 bases). This clonotype was obtained from an adult in good health. The source was peripheral blood, collected on day 0 of AZD1222 vaccination. CDR3 coding DNA: TGTGCCAGCAGCTTGGTCGGGGCAGTCAACTATGGCTACACCTTC. Translated, it gives CASSLVGAVNYGYTF.